Listed here are 7 T cell receptor beta chains from one sample, sequenced in a study of cytomegalovirus exposure and HLA in healthy donors. PCR employed 60 Vbeta and 13 Jbeta primers. Produced via immunoSEQ multiplex PCR; TCRdb's table is partial and in-frame only. The sample carries approximately 210,000 clones, 70% to 80% recorded once. Sequences were obtained from PBMCs. The origin of the receptors is a woman in her 50s in good health and CMV-seronegative.

For the CDR3, the DNA is TGTGCCAGCAGCGTTAGCGGGAGTGGATACGAGCAGTACTTC. Protein sequence: CASSVSGSGYEQYF. V usage is TRBV7-8 and J usage is TRBJ2-7, with 9 bases lining up with TRBD2. Germline assignment: CDR1 SGHVS and CDR2 FQNEAQ. The CDR3 length is 14 residues. V lost 5 bases to trimming and J lost 4 bases; unmatched junction nucleotides: 6.

The chain carries TRBV5-6 and TRBJ2-3; 8 positions match TRBD1. Unmatched junction bases numbered 4, after V lost 1 base and J lost 6 bases. The CDR3 loop spans 14 amino acids. Germline V gene lookup returns CDR1 SGHDT and CDR2 YYEEEE. The CDR3 sequence: CASSLQGAGDTQYF. The CDR3 nucleotides read TGTGCCAGCAGCTTGCAGGGGGCGGGGGATACGCAGTATTTT.

This clone was detected a few times. This rearrangement joins TRBV2 to TRBJ2-2; TRBD2 aligns across 9 bases. The germline V gene encodes CDR1 SNHLY and CDR2 FYNNEI. This CDR3 contains 16 residues. Losses at the gene ends were 6 bases for V and 2 bases for J; bases not matched to a gene: 7. The CDR3 here is CASRGSGGLNTGELFF. CDR3 bases: TGTGCCAGCAGAGGTAGCGGGGGCCTCAACACCGGGGAGCTGTTTTTT. Filled out from reference TRBV2 and TRBJ2-2, the complete variable domain reads EPEVTQTPSHQVTQMGQEVILRCVPISNHLYFYWYRQILGQKVEFLVSFYNNEISEKSEIFDDQFSVERPDGSNFTLKIRSTKLEDSAMYFCASRGSGGLNTGELFFGEGSRLTVL.

This chain joins TRBV2 and TRBJ1-6, with a tentative D call TRBD1 (6 bases). CDR1 is SNHLY and CDR2 is FYNNEI in the germline V gene. The CDR3 is 13 residues long. V shed 8 bases and J shed 3 bases, with 8 bases lying between them. The CDR3: CASEDSYNSPLHF. In nucleotides, the CDR3 is TGTGCCAGCGAGGACAGCTATAATTCACCCCTCCACTTT.

The CDR3, as DNA: TGTGCCAGCAGCTTGGTCGGAGGGACAGTAAATGGCTACACCTTC. The encoded protein is CASSLVGGTVNGYTF. The rearrangement uses TRBV5-4 and TRBJ1-2; TRBD1 matches at 7 bases. V shed 0 bases and J 6 bases; nucleotides not matched to a gene: 8. CDR3 size: 15 residues. The germline V gene has CDR1 SGHNT and CDR2 YYREEE (reference sequence). Full variable domain (rest looked up from reference TRBV5-4 and TRBJ1-2): ETGVTQSPTHLIKTRGQQVTLRCSSQSGHNTVSWYQQALGQGPQFIFQYYREEENGRGNFPPRFSGLQFPNYSSELNVNALELDDSALYLCASSLVGGTVNGYTFGSGTRLTVV.

This sequence joins TRBV19 and TRBJ1-1; TRBD1 aligns across 8 bases. The CDR3 has 14 residues. J was trimmed by 4 bases and V by 6 bases; bases with no gene match: 7. CDR1 is LNHDA and CDR2 is SQIVND in the germline V gene (reference sequence). The CDR3 bases are TGTGCCAGTAGCGCGGACAGGGCCCGCACTGAAGCTTTCTTT. Translated: CASSADRARTEAFF.

V gene TRBV2 combines with J gene TRBJ2-1, with 9 bases aligning to TRBD1. CDR3 size: 18 residues. Unmatched junction bases numbered 18, after V lost 5 bases and J lost 7 bases. CDR1 SNHLY and CDR2 FYNNEI come from the germline V gene. Written as DNA, the CDR3 is TGTGCCAGCAGTACAAGGATGAGGAGGACAGGGGTAATAAATGAGCAGTTCTTC. It yields the protein CASSTRMRRTGVINEQFF.